This entry lists 2 T cell receptor beta chains sequenced from one sample in a study of blood T cell repertoires in COVID-19. Some clones are missing from TCRdb's copy, which holds only in-frame ones; the method was immunoSEQ multiplex PCR. Here the sample spans 260,000 or so clones, roughly 82% being singletons. The sequencing input was peripheral blood. The receptors derive from a woman aged 70 to 79 with acute or convalescent COVID-19.

The chain couples TRBV6-1 to TRBJ1-2; the D is unclear. The CDR3 is 14 amino acids. Per the germline V gene, CDR1 is MNHNS and CDR2 is SASEGT. V dropped 1 base and J dropped 4 bases, with 10 bases sitting between them. The CDR3 nucleotides are TGTGCCAGCAGTGAAGTGGGCCGTGGCTATGGCTACACCTTC. Protein sequence: CASSEVGRGYGYTF.

The rearrangement uses TRBV6-5 and TRBJ1-5; D may be TRBD1 (6 bases). This CDR3 has 15 residues. Germline CDR1 MNHEY, CDR2 SVGAGI. Trimming stripped 6 bases from V and 1 base from J, with 13 bases between. As DNA, the CDR3 is TGTGCCAGCAGGAGAACAGGGATGAGCAATCAGCCCCAGCATTTT. Translated: CASRRTGMSNQPQHF.